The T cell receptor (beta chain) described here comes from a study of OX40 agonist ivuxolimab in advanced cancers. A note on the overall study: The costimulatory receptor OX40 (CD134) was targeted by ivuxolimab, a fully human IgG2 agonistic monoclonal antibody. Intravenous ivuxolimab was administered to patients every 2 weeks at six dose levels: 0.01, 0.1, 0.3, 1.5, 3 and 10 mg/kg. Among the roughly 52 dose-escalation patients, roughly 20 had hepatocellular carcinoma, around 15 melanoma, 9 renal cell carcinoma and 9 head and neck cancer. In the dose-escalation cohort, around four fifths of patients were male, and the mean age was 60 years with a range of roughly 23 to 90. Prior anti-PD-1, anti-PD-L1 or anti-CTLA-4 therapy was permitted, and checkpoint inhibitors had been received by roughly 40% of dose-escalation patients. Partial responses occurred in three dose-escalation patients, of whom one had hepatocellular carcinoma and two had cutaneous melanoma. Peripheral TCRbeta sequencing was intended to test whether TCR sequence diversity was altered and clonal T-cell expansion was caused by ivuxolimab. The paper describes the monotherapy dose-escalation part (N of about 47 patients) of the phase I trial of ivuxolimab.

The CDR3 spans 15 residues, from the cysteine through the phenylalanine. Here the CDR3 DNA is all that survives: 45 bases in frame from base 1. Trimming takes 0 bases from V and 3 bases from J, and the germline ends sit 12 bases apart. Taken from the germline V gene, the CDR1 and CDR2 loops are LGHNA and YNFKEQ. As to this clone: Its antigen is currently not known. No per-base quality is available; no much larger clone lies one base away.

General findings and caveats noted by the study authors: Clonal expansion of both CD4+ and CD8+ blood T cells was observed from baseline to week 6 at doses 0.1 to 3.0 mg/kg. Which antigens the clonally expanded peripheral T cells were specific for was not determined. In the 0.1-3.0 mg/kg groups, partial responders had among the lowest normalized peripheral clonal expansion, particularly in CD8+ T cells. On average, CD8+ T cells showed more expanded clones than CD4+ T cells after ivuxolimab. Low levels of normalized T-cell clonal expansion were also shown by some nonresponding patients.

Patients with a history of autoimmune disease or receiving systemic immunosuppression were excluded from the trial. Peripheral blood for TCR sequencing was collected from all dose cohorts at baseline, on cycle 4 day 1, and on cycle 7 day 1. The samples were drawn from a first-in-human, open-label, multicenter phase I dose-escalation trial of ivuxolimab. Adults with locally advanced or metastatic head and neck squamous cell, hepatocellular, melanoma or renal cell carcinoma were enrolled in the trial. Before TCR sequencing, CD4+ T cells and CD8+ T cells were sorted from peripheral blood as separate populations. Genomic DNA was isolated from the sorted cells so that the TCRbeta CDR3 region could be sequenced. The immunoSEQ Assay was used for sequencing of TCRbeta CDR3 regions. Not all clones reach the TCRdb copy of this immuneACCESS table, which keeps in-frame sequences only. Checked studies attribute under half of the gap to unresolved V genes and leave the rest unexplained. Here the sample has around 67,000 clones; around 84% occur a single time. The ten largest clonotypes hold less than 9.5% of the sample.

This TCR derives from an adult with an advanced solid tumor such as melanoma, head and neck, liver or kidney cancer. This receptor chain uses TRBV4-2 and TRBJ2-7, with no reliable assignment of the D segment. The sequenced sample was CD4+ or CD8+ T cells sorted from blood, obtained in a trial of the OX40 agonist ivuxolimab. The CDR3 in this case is CASSQDLSEYYEQYF. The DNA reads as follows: TGTGCCAGCAGCCAAGATCTGAGCGAATACTACGAGCAGTACTTC.